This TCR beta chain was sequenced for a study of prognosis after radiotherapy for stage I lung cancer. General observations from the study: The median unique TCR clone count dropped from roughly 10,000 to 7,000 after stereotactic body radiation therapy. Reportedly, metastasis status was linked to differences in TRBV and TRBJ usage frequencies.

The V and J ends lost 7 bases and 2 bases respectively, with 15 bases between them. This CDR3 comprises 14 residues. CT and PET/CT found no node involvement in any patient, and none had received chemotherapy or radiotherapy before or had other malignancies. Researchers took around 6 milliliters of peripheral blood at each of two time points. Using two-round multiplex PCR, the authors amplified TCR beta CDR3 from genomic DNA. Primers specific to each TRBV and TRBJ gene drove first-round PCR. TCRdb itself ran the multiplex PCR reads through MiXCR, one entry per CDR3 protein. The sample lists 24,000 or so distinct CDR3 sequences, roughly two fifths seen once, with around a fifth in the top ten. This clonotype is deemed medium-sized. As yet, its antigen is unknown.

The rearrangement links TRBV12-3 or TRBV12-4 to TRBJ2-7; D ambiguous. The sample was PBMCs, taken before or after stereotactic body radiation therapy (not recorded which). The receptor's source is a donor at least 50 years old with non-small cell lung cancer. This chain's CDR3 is CASTDTGSTYEQYF. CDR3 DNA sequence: TGTGCCAGCACCGACACCGGGTCCACCTACGAGCAGTACTTC.